The next 13 T cell receptor beta chains were all read from a single sample in a study of T cell responses to AZD1222 COVID-19 vaccine. Sequenced by immunoSEQ multiplex PCR; TCRdb stores in-frame clones only, minus some. The table records roughly 140,000 clones, about 87% of them present only once. Sequences were derived from peripheral blood, sampled on day 0 of MenACWY control vaccination. These receptors all come from an adult in good health.

This chain connects TRBV6-1 to TRBJ2-7, with 7 bases matching TRBD1. The J segment lost 1 base and the V segment lost 2 bases, leaving 11 bases of the junction unmatched. Per germline, CDR1 MNHNS and CDR2 SASEGT. This CDR3 has 17 residues. DNA of the CDR3: TGTGCCAGCAGTGAATACATTTCCGGGACAGAATCCTACGAGCAGTACTTC. Its protein is CASSEYISGTESYEQYF.

This chain connects TRBV7-2 to TRBJ2-1; D unresolved. V lost 4 bases and J 7 bases, leaving 11 bases between the germline ends. Germline V gene lookup returns CDR1 SGHTA and CDR2 FQGNSA. The CDR3 is made up of 13 amino acids. CDR3 sequence: CASSSGRRNEQFF. In DNA, the CDR3 is TGTGCCAGCAGCTCCGGTCGGCGTAATGAGCAGTTCTTC.

J is TRBJ1-1 and V is TRBV5-1; 9 bases agree with TRBD1. Looked up from germline, CDR1 is SGHRS and CDR2 is YFSETQ. V lost 0 bases to trimming and J lost 4 bases; unmatched junction nucleotides: 4. This CDR3 is 15 amino acids long. The CDR3 DNA reads as TGCGCCAGCAGCTTGGACGGACAGGGGCGCACTGAAGCTTTCTTT. It encodes CASSLDGQGRTEAFF.

There are a few counts of this clone. The chain carries TRBV6-5 and TRBJ1-2; 8 positions agree with TRBD1. CDR1 and CDR2 from the germline V gene are MNHEY and SVGAGI. J lost 6 bases, V lost 5 bases, and 8 bases had no gene match. This CDR3 comprises 14 residues. Here the CDR3 DNA reads TGTGCCAGCAGTATACAGGGGGGAAGGGATGGCTACACCTTC. This translates into CASSIQGGRDGYTF.

The chain uses TRBV4-2 and TRBJ2-7, with 8 bases that match TRBD1. This CDR3 comprises 15 residues. CDR1 LGHNA and CDR2 YNFKEQ come from the germline V gene. V was pared by 0 bases and J by 6 bases, with 7 bases of the junction left unmatched. The CDR3 here is CASSQDNRGAGEQYF. CDR3 in DNA: TGTGCCAGCAGCCAAGATAACAGGGGGGCTGGCGAGCAGTACTTC.

V gene TRBV7-9 combines with J gene TRBJ2-6; D possibly corresponds to TRBD1 (6 bases). Germline CDR1 is SEHNR and CDR2 is FQNEAQ (reference sequence). V dropped 4 bases and J dropped 8 bases, with 12 bases sitting between them. CDR3 size: 14 residues. This CDR3 reads CASSSGASTNVLTF. CDR3 coding DNA: TGTGCCAGCAGCTCAGGGGCAAGTACCAACGTCCTGACTTTC.

This clone was seen a handful of times. This sample includes further DNA sequences coding for the same CDR3. The chain employs TRBV4-3 and TRBJ1-4, with a tentative D call TRBD1 (5 bases). The germline V gene has CDR1 LGHNA and CDR2 YSLEER. Trimming removed 0 bases at V and 8 bases at J, with 10 bases between. CDR3 size: 14 residues. CDR3 in amino acids: CASSQEGRGEKLFF. The CDR3 DNA follows: TGCGCCAGCAGCCAAGAGGGGCGGGGAGAAAAACTGTTTTTT.

This chain links TRBV28 with TRBJ2-5; D is unresolved. The CDR3 is made up of 14 amino acids. Germline lookup yields CDR1 MDHEN and CDR2 SYDVKM. Trimming removed 5 bases at V and 2 bases at J, with 12 bases between. The CDR3 here is CASSPPRAQETQYF. CDR3 sequence (DNA): TGTGCCAGCAGTCCCCCTAGGGCACAAGAGACCCAGTACTTC.

The J gene is TRBJ1-1, the V gene TRBV7-9, with 7 bases lining up with TRBD1. The J segment lost 1 base and the V segment lost 6 bases, leaving 8 bases of the junction unmatched. The CDR3 is 15 amino acids. CDR1 is SEHNR, CDR2 FQNEAQ, per germline (reference sequence). In DNA, the CDR3 is TGTGCCAGCAGGCCTAACAGGGGAAGGAACACTGAAGCTTTCTTT. The encoded protein is CASRPNRGRNTEAFF.

The rearrangement joins TRBV30 to TRBJ2-7, with D possibly being TRBD2 (6 bases). This CDR3 has 13 residues. Germline CDR1 reads GTSNPN; CDR2 reads SVGIG (reference sequence). Trimming cost V 5 bases and J 0 bases, with 11 bases left between them. CDR3 sequence reads: CAWGGSSSYEQYF. The CDR3 region has the DNA TGTGCCTGGGGAGGGTCTAGCTCCTACGAGCAGTACTTC.

The genes are TRBV15 and TRBJ2-1; 13 nucleotides align to TRBD2. V lost 5 bases to trimming and J lost 5 bases; unmatched junction nucleotides: 6. This CDR3 region has 16 residues. Looked up from germline, CDR1 is LNHNV and CDR2 is YYDKDF (reference sequence). CDR3 DNA sequence: TGTGCCACCAGCGGACTAGCGGGGGACATAAACAATGAGCAGTTCTTC. Its protein product is CATSGLAGDINNEQFF.

V and J are TRBV29-1 and TRBJ2-5; D uncertain. The germline CDR1 and CDR2 sequences are SQVTM and ANQGSEA. V lost 0 bases and J lost 1, with 9 bases in between. The CDR3 sequence is 14 residues long. The CDR3 bases are TGCAGCGTTGAAGATCCAATGCTCCAAGAGACCCAGTACTTC. Protein sequence: CSVEDPMLQETQYF.

The chain joins TRBV5-1 to TRBJ2-7, with D possibly TRBD2 on 6 matching bases. The germline V gene has CDR1 SGHRS and CDR2 YFSETQ. The V end was cut by 4 bases, the J end by 5 bases, with 10 bases between. The CDR3 is 12 amino acids. CDR3 DNA: TGCGCCAGCAGCGTTGGAGGGCACGAGCAGTACTTC. It translates to CASSVGGHEQYF.